This T cell receptor (beta chain) came from a study of blood T cell repertoires in COVID-19 (dated by TCRdb to 2020 to 2022). In the study overall: Collaborator samples came from the United States, Italy and Spain and covered acute and convalescent phases of COVID-19. Sample metadata almost always included a de-identified subject ID, COVID-19 status, age in years and sex. The dataset comprised deeply sampled blood TCRbeta repertoires from subjects exposed to, actively infected with, or recovered from COVID-19. Where HLA class I and class II types were available, the types were taken from metadata supplied by the sample provider, not from assay-based typing. Samples came from the ongoing ImmuneRACE study (first 160 participants) plus 1,254 subjects from 6 global collaborators. The material from the prospective study consisted of cDNA or gDNA derived from T cells, B-cell-depleted T cells, or PBMCs. A freely available public database, intended as a resource for researchers studying the immune response to SARS-CoV-2, is where the repertoires were released. Broader findings and caveats from the paper: Clinical and demographic metadata were provided uncurated, with the amount varying by source and participant.

Participants in the prospective study were enrolled through a virtual design, were aged roughly 18 to 100 years, and lived in approximately 25 United States geographic areas. Cohort assignment in the prospective study relied on participant-reported clinical history from a screening survey and a study questionnaire. Exposed participants had been in contact, within 2 weeks of entering the study, with a person who had a PCR-confirmed or clinician-diagnosed case of COVID-19. In the prospective study, whole blood, serum and a nasopharyngeal or oropharyngeal swab were collected from each participant by mobile phlebotomists. Prospective study participants could optionally give additional blood draws and questionnaires over an approximately 2-month period. Before DNA extraction, blood samples from the prospective study were shipped at room temperature or frozen. From the cysteine through the phenylalanine, the CDR3 covers 14 amino acids. This entry keeps only the CDR3 DNA: 42 bases, framed from base 1. According to the germline V gene, CDR1 reads MNHEY and CDR2 reads SVGAGI. V is clipped by 8 bases and J by 5 bases, and the sequence between their germline boundaries is 18 bases long.

To note about this clone: Its binding antigen is unknown. The sample holds no much larger clone one base away, and base qualities are not on file.

TCRbeta CDR3 regions were amplified from genomic DNA using the immunoSEQ Assay, a bias-controlled multiplex PCR. The study's own analysis went as follows. The number of nucleated cells in each sample was estimated by amplification of reference gene primers within the assay. To quantify the absolute abundance of each unique TCRbeta CDR3 rearrangement, sequence reads were collapsed and filtered. For each sample, productive Simpson clonality was calculated as the square root of Simpson's diversity index over productive rearrangements. This immuneACCESS table, as held by TCRdb, lists in-frame sequences with V and J called but not all clones. Of the missing ones, under half trace to an unresolved V gene in checked studies; the others have no known cause. V and J calls and clone size are those listed in that table; D and trimming were worked out from the DNA. The sample table holds about 220,000 clones, of which approximately 83% were seen once. The biggest ten clones account for about 3.8% of the sample.

The TCR was taken from a woman aged 35 to 49 who had been exposed to COVID-19. Recombination connected TRBV6-5 to TRBJ2-5; tentative D gene TRBD2, with 5 bases matching. Sequencing used PBMCs or T cells enriched from blood (not recorded which). CDR3 region: CASGMDPRGETQYF. At the DNA level, the sequence is TGTGCCAGCGGGATGGACCCCCGAGGGGAGACCCAGTACTTC.